These 30 T cell receptor beta chains came from one sample sequenced in a study of control samples from healthy donors and cancer patients. The repertoire was sequenced with immunoSEQ multiplex PCR; TCRdb's copy has only in-frame clones and lacks some. The repertoire has some 98,000 clones, 70% to 85% of them found once; the top ten carry about 38%. Sequenced sample: PBMCs. The receptors come from a man between 65 and 80 years old with lung cancer.

The rearrangement links TRBV24-1 to TRBJ2-3; TRBD2 aligns across 9 bases. V dropped 1 base and J dropped 4; count of bases not matched to a gene: 5. There are 16 residues in the CDR3. Germline CDR1 and CDR2: KGHDR and SFDVKD. CDR3 amino acids: CATSDFSGGISDTQYF. In DNA form, the CDR3 reads TGTGCCACCAGTGATTTTAGCGGGGGCATTTCAGATACGCAGTATTTT.

J is TRBJ1-1 and V is TRBV29-1; 12 positions agree with TRBD1. The CDR3 consists of 16 residues. Trimming at V came to 3 bases and at J to 5 bases, leaving 10 bases not matched to a gene. CDR1 is SQVTM, CDR2 ANQGSEA, per germline. The DNA of the CDR3 is TGCAGCGTTGATGGAGGGACAGGGGGCGCGAGTACTGAAGCTTTCTTT. Translation: CSVDGGTGGASTEAFF.

The CDR3: CATSIGTGFYNEQFF. CDR3 sequence (DNA): TGTGCCACCAGCATCGGGACAGGGTTCTACAATGAGCAGTTCTTC. The chain joins TRBV15 to TRBJ2-1; 9 bases agree with TRBD1. The CDR3 is 15 residues long. The junction had 4 bases not matched to a gene; V was cut back by 4 bases and J by 3 bases. CDR1 LNHNV and CDR2 YYDKDF come from the germline V gene (reference sequence).

This clone showed up just once. CDR3 bases: TGCGCCAGCAGCTGGACCTCCGGGTCCTCCTCGGGAAATCAGCCCCAGCATTTT. It is translated as CASSWTSGSSSGNQPQHF. The J gene is TRBJ1-5, the V gene TRBV5-1; D call uncertain. V was pared by 3 bases and J by 4 bases, with 23 bases between. This CDR3 region has 18 residues. Germline V gene sequence: CDR1 SGHRS, CDR2 YFSETQ.

V and J are TRBV6-2 or TRBV6-3 and TRBJ2-3; D is unresolved. Per germline, CDR1 MNHEY and CDR2 SVGEGT. The CDR3 totals 13 residues. V gave up 2 bases and J gave up 5 bases, with 8 bases separating them. The CDR3 reads CASSYVGRDTQYF. The CDR3, as DNA: TGTGCCAGCAGTTACGTGGGCAGAGATACGCAGTATTTT.

V usage is TRBV7-3 and J usage is TRBJ1-2; D is perhaps TRBD1 (5 bases). Trimming pared 0 bases from V and 7 bases from J, leaving 15 bases between. This CDR3 region has 15 residues. CDR1 and CDR2 from the germline V gene are SGHTA and FQGTGA. CDR3 loop: CASSLTPSRVGGYTF. The CDR3 bases are TGTGCCAGCAGCTTAACGCCTTCCAGGGTAGGTGGCTACACCTTC.

This chain connects TRBV7-9 to TRBJ1-4; 8 bases are a match to TRBD1. Germline V gene lookup returns CDR1 SEHNR and CDR2 FQNEAQ (reference sequence). After removal of 4 bases from V and 7 bases from J, the junction contained 8 bases not matched to a gene. The length of the CDR3 is 15 residues. The CDR3 protein is CASSSGTGLPEKLFF. As DNA, the CDR3 is TGTGCCAGCAGCTCAGGGACAGGATTGCCTGAAAAACTGTTTTTT.

This chain uses TRBV7-2 with TRBJ2-5; 10 positions agree with TRBD1. Trimming took 4 bases from V and 5 from J; bases not matched to a gene: 1. The CDR3 extends over 13 amino acids. Germline lookup yields CDR1 SGHTA and CDR2 FQGNSA. CDR3 in DNA: TGTGCCAGCAGCTCGGGACAGGGGGAGACCCAGTACTTC. It is translated as CASSSGQGETQYF. The variable domain in full, with the rest retrieved from reference TRBV7-2 and TRBJ2-5, is GAGVSQSPSNKVTEKGKDVELRCDPISGHTALYWYRQSLGQGLEFLIYFQGNSAPDKSGLPSDRFSAERTGGSVSTLTIQRTQQEDSAVYLCASSSGQGETQYFGPGTRLLVL.

The chain employs TRBV15 and TRBJ1-5; 8 bases fit TRBD1. V lost 1 base, J lost 5 bases, and 4 bases stayed unmatched. Germline V CDR1 and CDR2: LNHNV, YYDKDF (reference sequence). The CDR3 is 15 residues long. In DNA form, the CDR3 reads TGTGCCACCAGCAGAGGAGGACAGGGTTATCAGCCCCAGCATTTT. Protein sequence: CATSRGGQGYQPQHF. The variable domain in full, completed from reference TRBV15 and TRBJ1-5, reads DAMVIQNPRYQVTQFGKPVTLSCSQTLNHNVMYWYQQKSSQAPKLLFHYYDKDFNNEADTPDNFQSRRPNTSFCFLDIRSPGLGDTAMYLCATSRGGQGYQPQHFGDGTRLSIL.

V usage is TRBV7-2 and J usage is TRBJ1-2; 8 bases fit TRBD1. CDR1 and CDR2 from the germline V gene are SGHTA and FQGNSA. After removal of 2 bases from V and 8 bases from J, the junction contained 7 bases not matched to a gene. This CDR3 comprises 14 residues. The CDR3 DNA reads as TGTGCCAGCAGCTTACAGGGGGCGAGCGGGGGCTACACCTTC. Protein sequence: CASSLQGASGGYTF.

V gene TRBV18 combines with J gene TRBJ1-6, with TRBD1 matching over 7 bases. The CDR3 covers 16 residues. V shed 6 bases and J 5 bases; nucleotides not matched to a gene: 10. Germline loops: CDR1 KGHSH, CDR2 LQKENI. The CDR3 loop reads CASSGQATSNNSPLHF. The CDR3 bases are TGTGCCAGCTCCGGACAGGCGACCTCAAATAATTCACCCCTCCACTTT.

The V gene is TRBV24-1, the J gene TRBJ2-1; 7 bases line up with TRBD1. Germline V gives CDR1 KGHDR, CDR2 SFDVKD. The CDR3 runs to 12 residues. V trimming: 3 bases; J trimming: 12 bases; junction bases outside the gene matches: 4. As DNA, the CDR3 is TGTGCCACCAGTGATGGGCCAGGGGGGCAGTTCTTC. This sequence encodes CATSDGPGGQFF.

The chain employs TRBV7-6 and TRBJ2-2; D gene ambiguous. Trimming removed 5 bases from V and 1 base from J, with 11 bases in between. This CDR3 contains 15 residues. Germline-derived CDR1 and CDR2 are SGHVS and FNYEAQ. This CDR3 is CASSAVGLNTGELFF. The CDR3 DNA sequence: TGTGCCAGCAGCGCCGTGGGTCTGAACACCGGGGAGCTGTTTTTT.

The gene calls are TRBV7-7 and TRBJ2-3; the match to TRBD2 covers 8 bases. V lost 11 bases, J lost 5 bases, and 9 bases stayed unmatched. This CDR3 is built from 13 residues. The germline V gene has CDR1 SSHAT and CDR2 FNYEAQ (reference sequence). This CDR3 reads CAFSGAWEDTQYF. The CDR3 region has the DNA TGTGCCTTTAGCGGGGCGTGGGAAGATACGCAGTATTTT.

The V and J genes are TRBV27 and TRBJ2-7; D gene unclear. The CDR3 runs to 14 residues. Germline lookup yields CDR1 MNHEY and CDR2 SMNVEV (reference sequence). Trimming removed 6 bases from V and 3 bases from J, with 15 bases in between. The CDR3: CASSSLLTDYEQYF. The CDR3 coding sequence is TGTGCCAGCAGCTCTCTTTTAACAGACTACGAGCAGTACTTC.

The chain joins TRBV7-3 to TRBJ1-2; unclear D gene. Per the germline V gene, CDR1 is SGHTA and CDR2 is FQGTGA. The CDR3 runs 16 residues. The V and J ends lost 1 base and 2 bases respectively, with 14 bases between them. The CDR3 sequence: CASSLNPSKANYGYTF. The DNA for the CDR3 is TGTGCCAGCAGCTTAAACCCCTCCAAAGCCAACTATGGCTACACCTTC.

This CDR3 reads CASSETQGPDTEAFF. Here the CDR3 DNA reads TGTGCCAGCAGCGAAACCCAGGGGCCGGACACTGAAGCTTTCTTT. V is TRBV7-9 and J is TRBJ1-1; D possibly corresponds to TRBD1 (6 bases). Germline lookup yields CDR1 SEHNR and CDR2 FQNEAQ (reference sequence). V lost 5 bases and J lost 3, with 16 bases in between. The CDR3 totals 15 residues.

The chain carries TRBV6-5 and TRBJ2-4; D is possibly TRBD1 or TRBD2 (5 bases each). Trimming stripped 2 bases from V and 0 bases from J, with 5 bases between. This CDR3 is built from 14 residues. Per germline, CDR1 MNHEY and CDR2 SVGAGI. The CDR3 DNA reads TGTGCCAGCAGTTACGGGGGAGCCAAAAACATTCAGTACTTC. Encoded protein: CASSYGGAKNIQYF.

The genes are TRBV20-1 and TRBJ1-6; a weak D match, TRBD1 (5 bases). The V and J ends lost 3 bases and 2 bases respectively, with 11 bases between them. Germline loops: CDR1 DFQATT, CDR2 SNEGSKA (reference sequence). The CDR3 is made up of 15 amino acids. This CDR3 is CSASPQGTYNSPLHF. CDR3 DNA sequence: TGCAGTGCTAGTCCCCAGGGAACCTATAATTCACCCCTCCACTTT.

This chain connects TRBV28 to TRBJ1-2; D remains ambiguous. The CDR3 runs to 15 residues. Deletions cut 7 bases from V and 1 base from J, with 16 bases between. CDR1 is MDHEN, CDR2 SYDVKM, per germline. The CDR3 nucleotides read TGTGCCAGCATCAAGAATCAGAGGTTTAACTATGGCTACACCTTC. Translating gives CASIKNQRFNYGYTF.

This clone was counted a few times. This rearrangement joins TRBV28 to TRBJ1-1; tentatively, D is TRBD1 (6 bases). CDR1 is MDHEN, CDR2 SYDVKM, per germline. CDR3 size: 13 residues. Trimming pared 6 bases from V and 1 base from J, leaving 9 bases between. The CDR3 loop is CASRYRANTEAFF. DNA for the CDR3: TGTGCCAGCAGGTACAGGGCGAACACTGAAGCTTTCTTT.

The V gene is TRBV30, the J gene TRBJ2-7; 8 bases match TRBD1. J gave up 6 bases and V 4 bases, and 8 bases lay outside the gene matches. The length of the CDR3 is 13 residues. Per the germline V gene, CDR1 is GTSNPN and CDR2 is SVGIG (reference sequence). CDR3 nucleotides: TGTGCCTGGAAAACGTCCGGGACAGGCGAGCAGTACTTC. The encoded protein is CAWKTSGTGEQYF.

The chain combines TRBV6-5 with TRBJ1-1; TRBD1 aligns across 9 bases. Trimming cost V 8 bases and J 0 bases; bases outside gene matches: 4. Per the germline V gene, CDR1 is MNHEY and CDR2 is SVGAGI. The CDR3 length is 14 residues. CDR3 protein: CASRDRAMNTEAFF. CDR3 nucleotide sequence: TGTGCCAGCCGGGACAGGGCCATGAACACTGAAGCTTTCTTT.

The chain joins TRBV28 to TRBJ2-7; the D is unclear. The CDR3 spans 12 residues. From germline, CDR1 is MDHEN and CDR2 SYDVKM. Trimming cost V 8 bases and J 5 bases, with 13 bases left between them. The CDR3 region is CASQTGLDEQYF. CDR3 bases: TGTGCCAGCCAGACGGGCCTCGACGAGCAGTACTTC.

The CDR3 here is CASSKSDAREQYF. The CDR3 nucleotides are TGTGCCAGCAGCAAGTCGGACGCCCGCGAGCAGTACTTC. The V and J genes are TRBV9 and TRBJ2-7, with D hard to call. Germline V gene data show CDR1 as SGDLS and CDR2 as YYNGEE. Deletions cut 4 bases from V and 6 bases from J, with 14 bases between. CDR3 size: 13 residues. The full variable domain, in which reference TRBV9 and TRBJ2-7 provide the parts outside the CDR3, is DSGVTQTPKHLITATGQRVTLRCSPRSGDLSVYWYQQSLDQGLQFLIQYYNGEERAKGNILERFSAQQFPDLHSELNLSSLELGDSALYFCASSKSDAREQYFGPGTRLTVT.

The rearrangement links TRBV7-2 to TRBJ1-6, with TRBD1 identical over 7 bases. The CDR3 loop spans 15 amino acids. J gave up 10 bases and V 4 bases, and 10 bases lay outside the gene matches. The germline V gene has CDR1 SGHTA and CDR2 FQGNSA. CDR3 amino acids: CASSYSPGQSSPLHF. The CDR3 nucleotides are TGTGCCAGCAGCTATTCTCCGGGACAGAGCTCACCCCTCCACTTT.

This rearrangement joins TRBV2 to TRBJ2-7; the D is unclear. CDR3 size: 13 residues. Germline values: CDR1 SNHLY, CDR2 FYNNEI. V lost 8 bases to trimming and J lost 1 base, with 12 bases between them. CDR3 amino acids: CASQGGVSYEQYF. In nucleotides, the CDR3 is TGTGCCAGCCAAGGCGGAGTTTCCTACGAGCAGTACTTC.

The chain links TRBV7-9 to TRBJ2-1, with 15 bases identical to TRBD2. This CDR3 is built from 16 residues. CDR1 is SEHNR and CDR2 is FQNEAQ in the germline V gene (reference sequence). Unmatched junction bases numbered 7, after V lost 3 bases and J lost 10 bases. CDR3 protein: CASSFRTSGGAREQFF. The CDR3 bases are TGTGCCAGCAGCTTTCGGACTAGCGGGGGGGCCAGGGAGCAGTTCTTC.

The rearrangement links TRBV30 to TRBJ1-5, with 7 bases aligning to TRBD1. The CDR3 extends over 15 amino acids. After removal of 0 bases from V and 3 bases from J, the junction contained 5 bases not matched to a gene. Germline CDR1 and CDR2: GTSNPN and SVGIG (reference sequence). CDR3 in DNA: TGTGCCTGGAGTGTACCGACAGGGCACAATCAGCCCCAGCATTTT. It translates to CAWSVPTGHNQPQHF.

This clone was picked up a small number of times. The chain uses TRBV7-2 and TRBJ1-1; D gene unclear. Germline CDR1 reads SGHTA; CDR2 reads FQGNSA. The CDR3 runs to 14 residues. Trimming stripped 6 bases from V and 1 base from J, with 12 bases between. The CDR3 region has the DNA TGTGCCAGCAGTCTTTACGACCCGAACACTGAAGCTTTCTTT. It codes for CASSLYDPNTEAFF.